The present T cell receptor beta chain was sequenced within a study of cytomegalovirus exposure and HLA in healthy donors. Overall study findings and caveats: Rarity held for most TCR sequences, but there were some public TCRs that occurred in many donors. Immune exposure information comprised only CMV serostatus.

PCR involved 60 Vbeta and 13 Jbeta primers. Repertoires were generated with immunoSEQ multiplex PCR, while TCRdb's copy carries only in-frame clones and drops some. The sample records about 190,000 clones, around 67% being singletons. CDR1 and CDR2 (germline): SNHLY, FYNNEI. The CDR3 length is 15 residues. V lost 3 bases and J lost 6; bases outside the gene matches: 10. About this clone: Its antigen is unknown.

This chain joins TRBV2 and TRBJ2-7, with 8 positions matching TRBD1. The sequence derives from a woman aged 25 to 39 in good health and CMV-seropositive. Sequencing input: PBMCs. CDR3 bases: TGTGCCAGCAGTGATAGTGGACAGGGAGGCGCCGAGCAGTACTTC. It specifies CASSDSGQGGAEQYF.